This T cell receptor (beta chain) was identified during a study of human T cells and chemical hapten exposure. The CDR3 has 15 residues. V was shortened by 6 bases and J by 0 bases, with 14 bases between the two germline ends. CDR1 is DFQATT and CDR2 is SNEGSKA in the germline V gene (reference sequence). Time point: pre-sensitization, week 0. Noted treatment: therapeutic diphenylcyclopropenone sensitization with weekly scalp DPC. TCRdb analysed the RACE reads with MiXCR anew, one entry per CDR3 protein. The sample carries under 50,000 distinct CDR3 sequences, roughly 7.6% recorded once. The sequence was collected from a woman in her 50s with alopecia areata. Some clones in this sample may be carry-over from other donors' samples. V is TRBV20-1 and J is TRBJ1-4; D is unresolved. The material sequenced was whole blood, taken in connection with sensitization to the hapten diphenylcyclopropenone (DPC). CDR3 in DNA: TGCAGTGCGCCGGCTGTAAGGGCAACTAATGAAAAACTGTTTTTT. Residues: CSAPAVRATNEKLFF.